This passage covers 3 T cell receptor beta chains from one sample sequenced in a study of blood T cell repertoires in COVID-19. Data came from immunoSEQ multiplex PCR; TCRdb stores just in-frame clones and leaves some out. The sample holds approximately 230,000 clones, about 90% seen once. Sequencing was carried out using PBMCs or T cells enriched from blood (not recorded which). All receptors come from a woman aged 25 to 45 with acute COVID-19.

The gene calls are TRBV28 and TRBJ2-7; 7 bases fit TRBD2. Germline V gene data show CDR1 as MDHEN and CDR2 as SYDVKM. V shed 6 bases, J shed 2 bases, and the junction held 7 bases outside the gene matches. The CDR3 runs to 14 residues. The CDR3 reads CASSPSGITYEQYF. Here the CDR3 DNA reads TGTGCCAGCAGCCCAAGCGGGATCACCTACGAGCAGTACTTC.

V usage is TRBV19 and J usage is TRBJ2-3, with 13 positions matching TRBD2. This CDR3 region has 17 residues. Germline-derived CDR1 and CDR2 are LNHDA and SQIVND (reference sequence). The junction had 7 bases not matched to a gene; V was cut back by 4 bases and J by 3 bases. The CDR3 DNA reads TGTGCCAGTAGTAGAACTAGCGGGAGGGCGTGGACAGATACGCAGTATTTT. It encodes CASSRTSGRAWTDTQYF.

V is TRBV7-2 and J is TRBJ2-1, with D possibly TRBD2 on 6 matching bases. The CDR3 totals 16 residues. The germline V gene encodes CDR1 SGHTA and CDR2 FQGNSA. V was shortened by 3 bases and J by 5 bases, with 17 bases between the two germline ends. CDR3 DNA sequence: TGTGCCAGCAGCTTCATCCGGGTCGGGAGCGACAATGAGCAGTTCTTC. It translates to CASSFIRVGSDNEQFF.